The 26 T cell receptor beta chains given below trace back to one sample, sequenced in a study of pediatric ulcerative colitis. Repertoires were generated with immunoSEQ multiplex PCR, while TCRdb's copy carries only in-frame clones and drops some. The sample holds 55,000 to 80,000 clones; 70% to 85% are singletons and the top ten take roughly 5.2%. Sequenced input: blood. These receptors were obtained from a boy aged 5 to 17 with moderate ulcerative colitis.

The chain is built from TRBV5-6 and TRBJ1-1, with D hard to call. V was cut by 2 bases and J by 0 bases, with 8 bases left in between. The CDR3 runs to 14 residues. Per germline, CDR1 SGHDT and CDR2 YYEEEE. CDR3 in amino acids: CASSFPPVNTEAFF. CDR3 coding DNA: TGTGCCAGCAGCTTTCCTCCAGTGAACACTGAAGCTTTCTTT.

This sequence joins TRBV27 and TRBJ2-7; D is tentatively TRBD1 or TRBD2 (5 bases each). V shed 7 bases and J shed 1 base, with 17 bases lying between them. CDR1 and CDR2 from the germline V gene are MNHEY and SMNVEV (reference sequence). The CDR3 has 15 residues. The CDR3 region is CASIPPGRGSYEQYF. In nucleotides, the CDR3 is TGTGCCAGCATCCCACCGGGACGCGGGTCCTACGAGCAGTACTTC.

The rearrangement links TRBV4-3 to TRBJ2-1; 8 positions agree with TRBD2. The V gene end was trimmed by 4 bases and the J gene end by 1 base; junction bases not matched to a gene: 3. CDR3 length equals 15 residues. CDR1 and CDR2 (germline): LGHNA, YSLEER. The CDR3 spells CASSPTSVSYNEQFF. The CDR3 DNA sequence: TGCGCCAGCAGCCCGACTAGCGTGTCCTACAATGAGCAGTTCTTC.

The chain uses TRBV4-2 and TRBJ2-5, with D tentatively TRBD2 (5 bases). Germline V gene lookup returns CDR1 LGHNA and CDR2 YNFKEQ. Between the trimmed V and J ends, which lost 3 bases and 3 bases, there was a span of 5 bases. The CDR3 sequence is 12 residues long. In DNA, the CDR3 is TGTGCCAGCAGCCAGACTAAAGAGACCCAGTACTTC. It translates to CASSQTKETQYF.

This chain joins TRBV18 and TRBJ2-5; D not certain. Trimming cost V 3 bases and J 4 bases, with 9 bases left between them. CDR1 KGHSH and CDR2 LQKENI come from the germline V gene. The CDR3 has 13 residues. CDR3 sequence: CASSPLGRETQYF. Here the CDR3 DNA reads TGTGCCAGCTCACCTCTGGGTCGAGAGACCCAGTACTTC.

This sequence joins TRBV5-6 and TRBJ2-5; D remains unclear. The germline gives CDR1 SGHDT, CDR2 YYEEEE. The CDR3 is 13 amino acids. V was clipped by 0 bases and J by 5 bases, with 8 bases between them. CDR3 protein: CASSLVKAETQYF. The DNA of the CDR3 is TGTGCCAGCAGCTTGGTCAAGGCGGAGACCCAGTACTTC.

V gene TRBV5-5 combines with J gene TRBJ1-6; D unclear. This CDR3 comprises 18 residues. The V gene's germline CDR1 is SGHKS and CDR2 YYEKEE (reference sequence). V was cut by 3 bases and J by 0 bases, with 16 bases left in between. CDR3 DNA: TGTGCCAGCAGCTCCGGGAGCGTTATGAGCTCCTATAATTCACCCCTCCACTTT. Residues: CASSSGSVMSSYNSPLHF. The entire variable domain, with the rest obtained from reference TRBV5-5 and TRBJ1-6, is as follows: DAGVTQSPTHLIKTRGQQVTLRCSPISGHKSVSWYQQVLGQGPQFIFQYYEKEERGRGNFPDRFSARQFPNYSSELNVNALLLGDSALYLCASSSGSVMSSYNSPLHFGNGTRLTVT.

The chain uses TRBV6-5 and TRBJ2-7; 9 nucleotides match TRBD2. The V and J ends lost 7 bases and 4 bases, in that order; junction bases with no gene match: 5. The length of the CDR3 is 13 residues. Germline lookup yields CDR1 MNHEY and CDR2 SVGAGI. The CDR3: CASNERGVYEQYF. CDR3 nucleotide sequence: TGTGCCAGCAACGAGCGGGGGGTTTACGAGCAGTACTTC.

This rearrangement joins TRBV7-6 to TRBJ1-5; tentative D call: TRBD1 (5 bases). This CDR3 region has 13 residues. V lost 5 bases and J lost 8, with 13 bases in between. Germline V gene sequence: CDR1 SGHVS, CDR2 FNYEAQ. CDR3 bases: TGTGCCAGCAGCCCTCGGGGGGACGAGCCCCAGCATTTT. Amino acid sequence: CASSPRGDEPQHF.

In this sample, this clone turned up a few times. This sequence joins TRBV19 and TRBJ1-1; D is unresolved. Germline V gives CDR1 LNHDA, CDR2 SQIVND (reference sequence). V was cut by 5 bases and J by 1 base, with 8 bases left in between. The CDR3 spans 13 residues. The CDR3: CASSDTANTEAFF. The CDR3 DNA sequence: TGTGCCAGTAGTGATACAGCGAACACTGAAGCTTTCTTT.

The chain links TRBV5-4 to TRBJ2-6, with 7 bases fitting TRBD2. The V gene end was trimmed by 4 bases and the J gene end by 2 bases; junction bases not matched to a gene: 6. The CDR3 is 16 amino acids. The germline CDR1 and CDR2 sequences are SGHNT and YYREEE (reference sequence). The CDR3 nucleotides read TGTGCCAGCAGCCCTATGCGGGGGACTGGGGCCAACGTCCTGACTTTC. Residues: CASSPMRGTGANVLTF.

The J gene is TRBJ1-1, the V gene TRBV13; maybe TRBD1 (5 bases). Trimming took off 3 bases at V and 6 bases at J, with 14 bases between the two ends. The CDR3 extends over 14 amino acids. Germline V gives CDR1 PRHDT, CDR2 FYEKMQ (reference sequence). The CDR3 region is CASSFEGIRAEAFF. CDR3 bases: TGTGCCAGCAGCTTTGAAGGGATCAGGGCTGAAGCTTTCTTT.

The chain employs TRBV6-1 and TRBJ1-1; no clear D. CDR1 is MNHNS and CDR2 is SASEGT in the germline V gene. V lost 4 bases to trimming and J lost 7 bases, with 16 bases between them. The length of the CDR3 is 14 residues. DNA of the CDR3: TGTGCCAGCAGTGTTTTTCCGGGTATTAGTGAAGCTTTCTTT. The encoded protein is CASSVFPGISEAFF.

The gene calls are TRBV19 and TRBJ1-3; no clear D gene. V dropped 5 bases and J dropped 0 bases, with 14 bases sitting between them. Germline V gene data show CDR1 as LNHDA and CDR2 as SQIVND (reference sequence). This CDR3 has 16 amino acids. The CDR3 sequence is CASSRVSRVSGNTIYF. CDR3 sequence (DNA): TGTGCCAGTAGTCGGGTAAGCCGGGTCTCTGGAAACACCATATATTTT.

The chain joins TRBV19 to TRBJ2-7; perhaps TRBD1 as D (6 bases). Between the trimmed V and J ends, which lost 4 bases and 4 bases, there was a span of 17 bases. Germline V gene lookup returns CDR1 LNHDA and CDR2 SQIVND (reference sequence). The CDR3 loop spans 15 amino acids. The CDR3 reads CASSTEQGSVYEQYF. The DNA for the CDR3 is TGTGCCAGTAGTACCGAACAGGGTTCGGTTTACGAGCAGTACTTC. Complete variable domain (other parts from reference TRBV19 and TRBJ2-7): DGGITQSPKYLFRKEGQNVTLSCEQNLNHDAMYWYRQDPGQGLRLIYYSQIVNDFQKGDIAEGYSVSREKKESFPLTVTSAQKNPTAFYLCASSTEQGSVYEQYFGPGTRLTVT.

The rearrangement links TRBV6-6 to TRBJ2-7; 9 nucleotides match TRBD2. The CDR3 is 15 amino acids. Germline values: CDR1 MNHNY, CDR2 SVGAGI (reference sequence). V was clipped by 5 bases and J by 0 bases; unmatched bases: 5. This CDR3 reads CASSLTSGYSYEQYF. DNA of the CDR3: TGTGCCAGCAGTCTTACTAGCGGGTACTCCTACGAGCAGTACTTC.

The genes are TRBV29-1 and TRBJ1-2, with D possibly matching TRBD1 (6 bases). Germline loops: CDR1 SQVTM, CDR2 ANQGSEA. The CDR3 has 15 residues. Trimming shortened V by 3 bases and J by 5 bases, and 19 bases separated the two germline ends. CDR3 residues: CSVEMPGHARYGYTF. The CDR3 nucleotides read TGCAGCGTTGAGATGCCGGGACACGCTAGGTATGGCTACACCTTC.

The sample holds one count of this clone. The V call is TRBV9, the J call TRBJ2-1, with TRBD2 matching 16 bases. Per the germline V gene, CDR1 is SGDLS and CDR2 is YYNGEE. J gave up 7 bases and V 3 bases, and 10 bases lay outside the gene matches. The CDR3 sequence is 18 residues long. The CDR3 spells CASSAGTSGGAPGNEQFF. CDR3 DNA: TGTGCCAGCAGCGCAGGGACTAGCGGGGGGGCCCCGGGGAATGAGCAGTTCTTC.

The rearrangement uses TRBV5-6 and TRBJ1-5; no clear D. Trimming pared 0 bases from V and 6 bases from J, leaving 10 bases between. Germline V gene sequence: CDR1 SGHDT, CDR2 YYEEEE. This CDR3 has 14 amino acids. The CDR3 protein is CASSLVGLGQPQHF. Here the CDR3 DNA reads TGTGCCAGCAGCTTGGTAGGCCTCGGTCAGCCCCAGCATTTT.

This clone was seen once. V gene TRBV5-1 combines with J gene TRBJ2-2; 13 bases align to TRBD2. The CDR3 sequence is 19 residues long. The V segment lost 4 bases and the J segment 5 bases; nucleotides outside the gene matches: 14. Germline V gene sequence: CDR1 SGHRS, CDR2 YFSETQ. The CDR3 reads CASSMGLAGIGVRTGELFF. Here the CDR3 DNA reads TGCGCCAGCAGCATGGGACTAGCGGGGATCGGGGTGCGGACCGGGGAGCTGTTTTTT.

The chain links TRBV19 to TRBJ2-7, with 7 bases identical to TRBD2. CDR1 LNHDA and CDR2 SQIVND come from the germline V gene (reference sequence). V gave up 1 base and J gave up 12 bases; unmatched junction bases: 6. This CDR3 is 12 amino acids long. This chain's CDR3 is CASSIGGSLLYF. DNA for the CDR3: TGTGCCAGTAGTATAGGCGGGAGTCTTTTGTACTTC.

J is TRBJ2-4 and V is TRBV5-4, with D perhaps matching TRBD2 (5 bases). This CDR3 is built from 13 residues. Trimming pared 4 bases from V and 5 bases from J, leaving 10 bases between. Germline loops: CDR1 SGHNT, CDR2 YYREEE (reference sequence). In DNA, the CDR3 is TGTGCCAGCAGCATCTCACTAGAAAACATTCAGTACTTC. This sequence encodes CASSISLENIQYF. Supplemented by reference TRBV5-4 and TRBJ2-4, the full variable domain reads ETGVTQSPTHLIKTRGQQVTLRCSSQSGHNTVSWYQQALGQGPQFIFQYYREEENGRGNFPPRFSGLQFPNYSSELNVNALELDDSALYLCASSISLENIQYFGAGTRLSVL.

This chain joins TRBV2 and TRBJ1-4, with TRBD1 matching over 9 bases. J lost 7 bases, V lost 8 bases, and 11 bases had no gene match. This CDR3 contains 15 residues. Looked up from germline, CDR1 is SNHLY and CDR2 is FYNNEI. CDR3 loop: CASARTGANGEKLFF. As DNA, the CDR3 is TGTGCCAGCGCCCGGACAGGGGCCAACGGTGAAAAACTGTTTTTT. The variable domain in full, with the rest retrieved from reference TRBV2 and TRBJ1-4, is EPEVTQTPSHQVTQMGQEVILRCVPISNHLYFYWYRQILGQKVEFLVSFYNNEISEKSEIFDDQFSVERPDGSNFTLKIRSTKLEDSAMYFCASARTGANGEKLFFGSGTQLSVL.

The chain joins TRBV29-1 to TRBJ1-2; D is possibly TRBD1 (5 bases). V was pared by 6 bases and J by 5 bases, with 13 bases between. CDR1 and CDR2 from the germline V gene are SQVTM and ANQGSEA. This CDR3 is 12 amino acids long. The CDR3 spells CSVNIGGYGYTF. The CDR3 DNA reads as TGCAGCGTGAACATTGGGGGTTATGGCTACACCTTC.

The rearrangement links TRBV7-9 to TRBJ1-1; weak D call: TRBD1 (5 bases). V was pared by 3 bases and J by 0 bases, with 11 bases between. The CDR3 is 15 residues long. Germline V CDR1 and CDR2: SEHNR, FQNEAQ (reference sequence). CDR3 sequence: CASSFEGPMNTEAFF. The CDR3, as DNA: TGTGCCAGCAGCTTTGAGGGGCCAATGAACACTGAAGCTTTCTTT.

The chain combines TRBV5-1 with TRBJ1-4; 11 positions agree with TRBD1. This CDR3 has 14 residues. Trimming at V came to 4 bases and at J to 8 bases, leaving 4 bases not matched to a gene. In germline, CDR1 is SGHRS, CDR2 YFSETQ. As DNA, the CDR3 is TGCGCCAGCAGCCGGACAGGGGGCGGCGAAAAACTGTTTTTT. Encoded protein: CASSRTGGGEKLFF.